The source of this TCR beta chain is a study of T cells in Graves' hyperthyroidism and ophthalmopathy. This CDR3 has 11 residues. Trimming cost V 4 bases and J 6 bases, with 6 bases left between them. This clonotype has more than one count but fewer than ten. TCR beta CDR3 regions were amplified from RNA. The HTBI primer set drove a first-round RT-PCR of the TCR CDR3. One entry per CDR3 protein, called by TCRdb with MiXCR from the multiplex PCR reads. Of hundreds of thousands of distinct CDR3 sequences detected, about 15% appear once; the ten largest clones hold around 4.5%. Sequencing used blood. The chain links TRBV12-3 or TRBV12-4 to TRBJ2-5; weak D call: TRBD2 (5 bases). This sequence was found in a woman in her 40s with Graves' ophthalmopathy. CDR3 amino acids: CASSWRQTQYF. In nucleotides, the CDR3 is TGTGCCAGCAGTTGGAGGCAGACCCAGTACTTC.